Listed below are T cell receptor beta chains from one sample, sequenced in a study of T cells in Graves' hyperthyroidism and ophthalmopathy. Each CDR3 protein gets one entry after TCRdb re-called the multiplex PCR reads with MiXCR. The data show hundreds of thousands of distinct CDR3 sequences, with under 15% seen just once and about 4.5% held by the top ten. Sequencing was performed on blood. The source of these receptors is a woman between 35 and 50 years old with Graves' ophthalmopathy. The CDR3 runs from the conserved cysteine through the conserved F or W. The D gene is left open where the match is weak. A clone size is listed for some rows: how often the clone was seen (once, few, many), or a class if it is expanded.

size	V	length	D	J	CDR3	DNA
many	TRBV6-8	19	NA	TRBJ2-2	CASSYTSNGFERNTGELFF	TGTGCCAGCAGTTACACATCAAACGGATTTGAGAGAAACACCGGGGAGCTGTTTTTT
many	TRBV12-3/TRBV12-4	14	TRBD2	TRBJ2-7	CASRATSGTYEQYF	TGTGCCAGCAGGGCGACTAGCGGCACCTACGAGCAGTACTTC
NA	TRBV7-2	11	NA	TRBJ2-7	CSSSGSYEQYF	TGCTCCTCGTCTGGCTCCTACGAGCAGTACTTC
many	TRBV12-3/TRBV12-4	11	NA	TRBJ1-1	CASSLKAEAFF	TGTGCCAGCAGTTTAAAGGCTGAAGCTTTCTTT
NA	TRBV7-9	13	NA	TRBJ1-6	CASSPAVDSPLHF	TGTGCCAGCAGCCCGGCGGTTGATTCACCCCTCCACTTT
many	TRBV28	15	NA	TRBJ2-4	CASSSAALAKNIQYF	TGTGCCAGCAGTTCCGCAGCGCTAGCCAAAAACATTCAGTACTTC
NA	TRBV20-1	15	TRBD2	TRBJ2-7	CSARDRLASPYEQYF	TGCAGTGCTAGAGATCGACTAGCTTCCCCCTACGAGCAGTACTTC
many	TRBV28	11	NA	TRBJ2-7	CATSTDYEQYF	TGTGCCACCTCGACAGACTACGAGCAGTACTTC
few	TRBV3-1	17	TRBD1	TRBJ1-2	CASSQGTGAITGYGYTF	TGTGCCAGCAGCCAGGGGACAGGAGCCATTACGGGCTATGGCTACACCTTC
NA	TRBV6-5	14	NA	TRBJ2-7	CASSWTEVSPEQYF	TGTGCCAGCAGTTGGACAGAAGTCTCACCCGAGCAGTACTTC
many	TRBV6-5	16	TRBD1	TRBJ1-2	CASSSGTGGSIFSYTF	TGTGCCAGCAGTTCCGGGACAGGGGGCTCGATCTTCAGCTACACCTTC
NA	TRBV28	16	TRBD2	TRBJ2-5	CASSSPLAGGRETQYF	TGTGCCAGCAGCTCCCCTCTAGCGGGGGGGCGGGAGACCCAGTACTTC
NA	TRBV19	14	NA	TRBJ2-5	CATDPGQSQETQYF	TGTGCCACCGACCCGGGGCAGTCCCAAGAGACCCAGTACTTC
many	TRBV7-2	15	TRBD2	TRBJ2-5	CASSLGLAGEETQYF	TGTGCCAGCAGCTTGGGACTAGCGGGAGAAGAGACCCAGTACTTC
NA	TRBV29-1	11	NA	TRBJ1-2	CSARGAGGYTF	TGCAGCGCCCGCGGCGCTGGGGGCTACACCTTC
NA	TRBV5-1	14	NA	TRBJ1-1	CASGWGQGATEAFF	TGCGCCAGCGGCTGGGGGCAGGGTGCCACTGAAGCTTTCTTT
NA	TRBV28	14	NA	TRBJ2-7	CASSWRESSYEQYF	TGTGCCAGCAGTTGGAGGGAGAGCAGCTACGAGCAGTACTTC
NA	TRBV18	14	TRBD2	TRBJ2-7	CASSPSGKTYEQYF	TGTGCCAGCTCACCCAGCGGGAAGACCTACGAGCAGTACTTC
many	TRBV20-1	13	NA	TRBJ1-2	CSVPYRENYGYTF	TGCAGTGTACCCTACAGGGAAAACTATGGCTACACCTTC
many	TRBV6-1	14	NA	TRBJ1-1	CASSRGLIYTEAFF	TGTGCCAGCAGCCGCGGACTGATTTACACTGAAGCTTTCTTT
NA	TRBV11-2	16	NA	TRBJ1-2	CASSLVRTAINYGYTF	TGTGCCAGCAGCTTAGTTAGGACAGCGATTAACTATGGCTACACCTTC
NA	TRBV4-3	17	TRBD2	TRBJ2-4	CASSQEIAGGKKNIQYF	TGCGCCAGCAGCCAAGAAATAGCGGGAGGGAAGAAAAACATTCAGTACTTC
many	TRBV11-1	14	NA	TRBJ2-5	CASSPDYKQETQYF	TGTGCCAGCAGCCCAGACTACAAGCAAGAGACCCAGTACTTC
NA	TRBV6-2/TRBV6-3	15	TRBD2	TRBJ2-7	CASSTNSGSLGEQYF	TGTGCCAGCAGTACTAATAGCGGGAGTCTCGGCGAGCAGTACTTC
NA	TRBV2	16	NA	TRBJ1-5	CASSVTRTANNQPQHF	TGTGCCAGCAGTGTAACCCGGACAGCAAACAATCAGCCCCAGCATTTT
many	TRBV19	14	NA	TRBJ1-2	CASRNSQTDYGYTF	TGTGCCAGTAGAAACTCCCAGACAGACTATGGCTACACCTTC
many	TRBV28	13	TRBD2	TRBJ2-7	CATEAGVSYEQYF	TGTGCCACCGAAGCGGGGGTCTCCTACGAGCAGTACTTC
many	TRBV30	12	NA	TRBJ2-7	CAWSKGLRYQYF	TGTGCCTGGAGTAAGGGCTTACGGTATCAGTACTTC
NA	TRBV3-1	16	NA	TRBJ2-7	CASSQDYGRGAGEQYF	TGTGCCAGCAGCCAAGATTATGGCAGGGGTGCTGGCGAGCAGTACTTC
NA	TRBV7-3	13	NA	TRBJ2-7	CASSLQHSYEQYF	TGTGCCAGCAGCTTACAGCACTCCTACGAGCAGTACTTC
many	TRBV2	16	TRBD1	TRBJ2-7	CASSEGSPGQSYEQYF	TGTGCCAGCAGTGAGGGATCCCCGGGACAGAGCTACGAGCAGTACTTC
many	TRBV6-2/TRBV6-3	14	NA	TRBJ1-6	CASSYGQTTSPLHF	TGTGCCAGCAGTTACGGACAGACGACTTCACCCCTCCACTTT
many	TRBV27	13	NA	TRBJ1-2	CASRGGGNYGYTF	TGTGCCAGCAGGGGGGGGGGTAACTATGGCTACACCTTC
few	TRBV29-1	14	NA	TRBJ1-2	CSVPGGRGEYGYTF	TGCAGCGTCCCGGGAGGGAGGGGGGAATATGGCTACACCTTC